This TCR beta chain is from a study of blood T cell repertoires in COVID-19. Background on the study: The study drew acute and convalescent COVID-19 samples from the United States, Italy and Spain. From T cells, B-cell-depleted T cells, or PBMCs came the material, which was cDNA or gDNA.

V lost 6 bases and J lost 0; bases outside the gene matches: 5. Germline V CDR1 and CDR2: LNHDA, SQIVND (reference sequence). CDR3 length equals 15 residues. Study processing details: It was from reference gene primer amplification that nucleated cell counts were estimated. The table came from immunoSEQ multiplex PCR; TCRdb's copy has only in-frame clones and leaves some out. That table is the source of V, J and clone size, and D and trimming were worked out from the DNA. This table holds about 220,000 clones, roughly 85% found once. The genes are TRBV19 and TRBJ1-5; 7 bases are a match to TRBD1. Source material: peripheral blood. The receptor was derived from a man in his thirties or forties who had recovered from COVID-19. CDR3 sequence: CASSPGQVSNQPQHF. The DNA of the CDR3 is TGTGCCAGTAGCCCTGGACAGGTTAGCAATCAGCCCCAGCATTTT.